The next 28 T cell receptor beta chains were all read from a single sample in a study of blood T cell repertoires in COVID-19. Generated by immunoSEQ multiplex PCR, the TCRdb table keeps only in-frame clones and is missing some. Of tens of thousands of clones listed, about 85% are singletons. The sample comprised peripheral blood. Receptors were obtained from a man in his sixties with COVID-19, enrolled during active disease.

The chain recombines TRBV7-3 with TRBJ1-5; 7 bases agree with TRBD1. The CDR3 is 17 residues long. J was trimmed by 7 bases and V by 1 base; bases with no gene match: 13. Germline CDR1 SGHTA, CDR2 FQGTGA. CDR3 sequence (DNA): TGTGCCAGCAGCTTAAACCCCCTGACAGGGAGAGGCCAGCCCCAGCATTTT. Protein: CASSLNPLTGRGQPQHF. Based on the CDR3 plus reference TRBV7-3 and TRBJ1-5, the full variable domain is GAGVSQTPSNKVTEKGKYVELRCDPISGHTALYWYRQSLGQGPEFLIYFQGTGAADDSGLPNDRFFAVRPEGSVSTLKIQRTERGDSAVYLCASSLNPLTGRGQPQHFGDGTRLSIL.

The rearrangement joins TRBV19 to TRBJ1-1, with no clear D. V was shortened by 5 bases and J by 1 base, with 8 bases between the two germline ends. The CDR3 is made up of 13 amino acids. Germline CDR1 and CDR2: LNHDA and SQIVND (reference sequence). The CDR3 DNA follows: TGTGCCAGTAGTTTCCGAGCGAACACTGAAGCTTTCTTT. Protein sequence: CASSFRANTEAFF.

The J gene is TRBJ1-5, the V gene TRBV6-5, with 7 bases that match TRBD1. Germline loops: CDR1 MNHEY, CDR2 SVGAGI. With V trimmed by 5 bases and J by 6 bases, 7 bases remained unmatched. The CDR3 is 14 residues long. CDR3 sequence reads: CASSPSTGSQPQHF. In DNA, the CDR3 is TGTGCCAGCAGTCCGTCGACAGGGAGTCAGCCCCAGCATTTT.

The CDR3 nucleotides are TGTGCCTGGAGTGTCGGAGGGAGCAATCAGCCCCAGCATTTT. It encodes CAWSVGGSNQPQHF. The rearrangement joins TRBV30 to TRBJ1-5; no clear D gene. CDR3 length: 14 residues. The germline gives CDR1 GTSNPN, CDR2 SVGIG (reference sequence). Trimming pared 0 bases from V and 1 base from J, leaving 7 bases between.

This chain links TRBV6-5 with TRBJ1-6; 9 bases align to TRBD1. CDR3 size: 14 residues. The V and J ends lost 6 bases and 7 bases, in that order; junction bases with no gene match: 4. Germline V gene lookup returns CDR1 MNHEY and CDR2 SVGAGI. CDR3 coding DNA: TGTGCCAGCAGGAGGGACAGGGAGAATTCACCCCTCCACTTT. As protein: CASRRDRENSPLHF.

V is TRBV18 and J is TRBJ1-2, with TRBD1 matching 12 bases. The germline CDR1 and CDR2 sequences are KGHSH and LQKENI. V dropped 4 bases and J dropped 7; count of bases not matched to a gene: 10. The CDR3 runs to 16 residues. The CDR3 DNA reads TGTGCCAGCTCACAAAACTCGGGACAGGGGGCTATTGGCTACACCTTC. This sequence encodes CASSQNSGQGAIGYTF.

The CDR3 DNA is TGCGCCAGCAGCCTTTGGGCGGGCGAGACCGGGGAGCTGTTTTTT. This gives the protein CASSLWAGETGELFF. This chain connects TRBV4-1 to TRBJ2-2, with a possible D match to TRBD2 (5 bases). Trimming took off 4 bases at V and 5 bases at J, with 14 bases between the two ends. Germline V gene data show CDR1 as MGHRA and CDR2 as YSYEKL. The CDR3 totals 15 residues.

CDR3 DNA sequence: TGCAGCGAAAAACAACGAGCGGGGAGCACAGATACGCAGTATTTT. This translates into CSEKQRAGSTDTQYF. The rearrangement joins TRBV29-1 to TRBJ2-3, with 7 bases identical to TRBD2. Trimming cost V 7 bases and J 0 bases; bases outside gene matches: 10. Germline CDR1 SQVTM, CDR2 ANQGSEA. The CDR3 is made up of 15 amino acids.

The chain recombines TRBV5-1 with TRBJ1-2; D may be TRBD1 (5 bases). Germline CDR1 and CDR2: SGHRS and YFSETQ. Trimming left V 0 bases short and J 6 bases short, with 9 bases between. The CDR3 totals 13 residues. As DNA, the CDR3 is TGCGCCAGCAGCTTGGAGTGGGGCAATGGCTACACCTTC. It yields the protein CASSLEWGNGYTF. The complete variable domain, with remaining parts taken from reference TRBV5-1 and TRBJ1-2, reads KAGVTQTPRYLIKTRGQQVTLSCSPISGHRSVSWYQQTPGQGLQFLFEYFSETQRNKGNFPGRFSGRQFSNSRSEMNVSTLELGDSALYLCASSLEWGNGYTFGSGTRLTVV.

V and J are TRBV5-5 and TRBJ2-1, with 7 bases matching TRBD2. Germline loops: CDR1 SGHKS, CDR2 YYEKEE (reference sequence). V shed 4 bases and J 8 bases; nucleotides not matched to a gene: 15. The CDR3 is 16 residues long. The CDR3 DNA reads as TGTGCCAGCAGCCCCAACCGCGGGACTACTATCCATGAGCAGTTCTTC. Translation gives CASSPNRGTTIHEQFF.

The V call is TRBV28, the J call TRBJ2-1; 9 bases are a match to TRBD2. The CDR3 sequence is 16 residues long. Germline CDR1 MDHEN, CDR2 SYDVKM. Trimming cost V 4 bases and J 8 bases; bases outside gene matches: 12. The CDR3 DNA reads TGTGCCAGCAGTTCCCCCGGAGCGGGAGGTCTCGATGAGCAGTTCTTC. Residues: CASSSPGAGGLDEQFF. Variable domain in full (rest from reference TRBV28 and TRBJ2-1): DVKVTQSSRYLVKRTGEKVFLECVQDMDHENMFWYRQDPGLGLRLIYFSYDVKMKEKGDIPEGYSVSREKKERFSLILESASTNQTSMYLCASSSPGAGGLDEQFFGPGTRLTVL.

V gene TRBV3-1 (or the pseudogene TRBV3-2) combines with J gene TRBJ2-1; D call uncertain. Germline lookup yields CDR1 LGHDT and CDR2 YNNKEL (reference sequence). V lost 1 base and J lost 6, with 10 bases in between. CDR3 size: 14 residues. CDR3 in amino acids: CASSQVISSNEQFF. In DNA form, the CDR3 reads TGTGCCAGCAGCCAAGTCATCTCTAGCAATGAGCAGTTCTTC.

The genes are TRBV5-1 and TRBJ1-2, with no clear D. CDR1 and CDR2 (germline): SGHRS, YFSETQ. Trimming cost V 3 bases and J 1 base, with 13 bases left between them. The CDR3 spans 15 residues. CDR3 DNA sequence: TGCGCCAGCAGCTCGAAGTTGGTACATAACTATGGCTACACCTTC. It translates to CASSSKLVHNYGYTF.

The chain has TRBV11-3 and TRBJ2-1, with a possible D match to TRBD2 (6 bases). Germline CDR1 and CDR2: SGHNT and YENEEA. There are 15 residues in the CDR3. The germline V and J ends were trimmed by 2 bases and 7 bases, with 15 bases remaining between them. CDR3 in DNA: TGTGCCAGCAGCTTATTTAGCGGATCCGGGAATGAGCAGTTCTTC. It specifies CASSLFSGSGNEQFF.

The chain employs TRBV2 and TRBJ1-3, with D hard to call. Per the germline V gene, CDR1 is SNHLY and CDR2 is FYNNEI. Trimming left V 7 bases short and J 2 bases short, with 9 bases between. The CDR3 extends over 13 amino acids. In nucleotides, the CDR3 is TGTGCCAGCATGCAAGACACTGGAAACACCATATATTTT. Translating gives CASMQDTGNTIYF.

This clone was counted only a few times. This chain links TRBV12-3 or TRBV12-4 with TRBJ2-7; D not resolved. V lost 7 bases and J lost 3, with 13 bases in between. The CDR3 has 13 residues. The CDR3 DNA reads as TGTGCCAGCACGACCAGGTACCACTACGAGCAGTACTTC. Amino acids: CASTTRYHYEQYF.

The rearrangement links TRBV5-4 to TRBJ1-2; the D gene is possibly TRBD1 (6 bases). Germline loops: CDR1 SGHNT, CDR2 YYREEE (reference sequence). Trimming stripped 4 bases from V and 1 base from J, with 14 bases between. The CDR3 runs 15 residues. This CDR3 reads CASSPPDRNNYGYTF. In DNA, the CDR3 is TGTGCCAGCAGCCCCCCTGACAGGAATAACTATGGCTACACCTTC.

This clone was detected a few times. The CDR3 DNA sequence: TGTGCCAGCAGCAGTGGACAGATTAATGAAAAACTGTTTTTT. This translates into CASSSGQINEKLFF. This rearrangement joins TRBV11-2 to TRBJ1-4; the D gene is possibly TRBD1 (6 bases). The CDR3 consists of 14 residues. The V and J ends lost 5 bases and 4 bases respectively, with 11 bases between them. Per the germline V gene, CDR1 is SGHAT and CDR2 is FQNNGV.

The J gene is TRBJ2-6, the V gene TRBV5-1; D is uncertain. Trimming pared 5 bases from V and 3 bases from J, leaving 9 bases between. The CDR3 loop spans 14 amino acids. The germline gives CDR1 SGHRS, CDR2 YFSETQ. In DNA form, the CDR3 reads TGCGCCAGCAGGTCCTACAGTGGGGCCAACGTCCTGACTTTC. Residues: CASRSYSGANVLTF.

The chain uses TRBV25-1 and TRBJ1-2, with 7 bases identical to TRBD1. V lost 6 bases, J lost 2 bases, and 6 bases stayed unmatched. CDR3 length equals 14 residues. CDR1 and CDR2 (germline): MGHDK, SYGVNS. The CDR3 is CASRSQTGNYGYTF. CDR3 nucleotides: TGTGCCAGCAGAAGCCAGACAGGGAACTATGGCTACACCTTC.

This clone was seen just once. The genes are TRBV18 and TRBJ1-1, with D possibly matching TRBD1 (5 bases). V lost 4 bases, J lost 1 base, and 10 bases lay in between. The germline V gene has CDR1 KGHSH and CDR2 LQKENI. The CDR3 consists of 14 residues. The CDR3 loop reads CASSHRDRNTEAFF. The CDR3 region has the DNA TGTGCCAGCTCACACCGTGACAGGAACACTGAAGCTTTCTTT.

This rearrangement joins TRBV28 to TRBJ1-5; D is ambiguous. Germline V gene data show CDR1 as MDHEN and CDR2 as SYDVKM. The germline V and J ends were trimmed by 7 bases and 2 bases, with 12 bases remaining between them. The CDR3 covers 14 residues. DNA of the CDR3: TGTGCCAGCATAAAGTCCGGAGGCAATCAGCCCCAGCATTTT. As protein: CASIKSGGNQPQHF.

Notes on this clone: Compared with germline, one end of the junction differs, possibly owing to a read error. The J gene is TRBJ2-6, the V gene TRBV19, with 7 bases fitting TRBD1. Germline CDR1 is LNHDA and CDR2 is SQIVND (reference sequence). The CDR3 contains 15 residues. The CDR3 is CAGRDSSSGANVLTF. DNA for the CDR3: TGTGCCGGTAGGGACAGCAGCTCTGGGGCCAACGTCCTGACTTTC.

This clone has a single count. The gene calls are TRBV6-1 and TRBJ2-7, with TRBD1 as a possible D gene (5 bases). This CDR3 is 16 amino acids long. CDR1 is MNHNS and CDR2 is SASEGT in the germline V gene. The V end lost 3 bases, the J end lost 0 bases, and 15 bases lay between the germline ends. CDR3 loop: CASSEGHWGSSYEQYF. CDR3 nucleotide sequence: TGTGCCAGCAGTGAGGGGCACTGGGGTAGCTCCTACGAGCAGTACTTC.

The CDR3 DNA sequence: TGTGCCAGCAGCCCTCCTGGACTAGCGGGGGGCGGGGGTAATGAGCAGTTCTTC. This translates into CASSPPGLAGGGGNEQFF. This chain links TRBV28 with TRBJ2-1; 14 bases match TRBD2. The CDR3 sequence is 18 residues long. The germline V gene has CDR1 MDHEN and CDR2 SYDVKM. J lost 7 bases, V lost 6 bases, and 14 bases had no gene match.

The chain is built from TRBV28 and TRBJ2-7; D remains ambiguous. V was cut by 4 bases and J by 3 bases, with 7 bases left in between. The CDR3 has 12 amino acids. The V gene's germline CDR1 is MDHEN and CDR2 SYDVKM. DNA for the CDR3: TGTGCCAGCAGTTCGGAGATCTACGAGCAGTACTTC. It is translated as CASSSEIYEQYF.

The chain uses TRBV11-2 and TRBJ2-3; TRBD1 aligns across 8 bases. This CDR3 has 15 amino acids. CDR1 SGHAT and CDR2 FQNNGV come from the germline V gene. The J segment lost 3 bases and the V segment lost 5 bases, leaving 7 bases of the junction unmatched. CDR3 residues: CASSARGLGTDTQYF. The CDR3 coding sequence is TGTGCCAGCAGCGCCAGGGGGCTGGGAACAGATACGCAGTATTTT.

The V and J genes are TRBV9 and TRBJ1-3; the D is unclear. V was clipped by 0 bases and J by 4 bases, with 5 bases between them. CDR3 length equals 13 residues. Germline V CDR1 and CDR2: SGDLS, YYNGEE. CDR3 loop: CASSVGEGNTIYF. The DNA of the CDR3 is TGTGCCAGCAGCGTAGGAGAGGGAAACACCATATATTTT. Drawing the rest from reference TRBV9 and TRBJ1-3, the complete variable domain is DSGVTQTPKHLITATGQRVTLRCSPRSGDLSVYWYQQSLDQGLQFLIQYYNGEERAKGNILERFSAQQFPDLHSELNLSSLELGDSALYFCASSVGEGNTIYFGEGSWLTVV.